These 32 T cell receptor beta chains were all obtained from the same sample, sequenced in a study of T cells after yellow fever vaccination. TCRdb re-analysed the 5' RACE reads in MiXCR, keeping a single row per CDR3 protein. The sample holds a few hundred thousand distinct CDR3 sequences, 4.1% seen once. Here the sequenced sample was PBMCs, taken 5 days after the yellow fever booster vaccination. The receptors come from a man younger than 35 who received the YFV17D yellow fever vaccine.

CDR3 in amino acids: CSARRGSSTDTQYF. Here the CDR3 DNA reads TGCAGTGCTCGGAGGGGATCCAGCACAGATACGCAGTATTTT. This chain connects TRBV20-1 to TRBJ2-3, with D maybe TRBD2 (6 bases). The CDR3 has 14 amino acids. Germline V gene lookup returns CDR1 DFQATT and CDR2 SNEGSKA (reference sequence). Trimming removed 5 bases from V and 0 bases from J, with 12 bases in between.

The chain carries TRBV4-3 and TRBJ2-6; 7 positions agree with TRBD1. Germline V gives CDR1 LGHNA, CDR2 YSLEER. The V gene end was trimmed by 2 bases and the J gene end by 0 bases; junction bases not matched to a gene: 7. The CDR3 spans 18 residues. The CDR3 region is CASSQSTGAYSGANVLTF. The CDR3 bases are TGCGCCAGCAGCCAATCCACAGGGGCGTACTCTGGGGCCAACGTCCTGACTTTC.

CDR3 nucleotides: TGTGCCAGCTCACCACCGACAGGGGGCACCGGGGAGCTGTTTTTT. This gives the protein CASSPPTGGTGELFF. The V gene is TRBV18, the J gene TRBJ2-2, with TRBD1 identical over 9 bases. Trimming cost V 0 bases and J 4 bases; bases outside gene matches: 0. CDR1 KGHSH and CDR2 LQKENI come from the germline V gene. This CDR3 region has 15 residues.

This clonotype has ten or more counts. The V gene is TRBV7-2, the J gene TRBJ1-5, with 10 bases aligning to TRBD1. The CDR3 totals 16 residues. V shed 3 bases and J 2 bases; nucleotides not matched to a gene: 4. Germline V gene lookup returns CDR1 SGHTA and CDR2 FQGNSA. The CDR3: CASSFSGTGGNQPQHF. The CDR3 DNA reads TGTGCCAGCAGCTTCTCCGGGACAGGGGGCAATCAGCCCCAGCATTTT.

The table lists this clonotype with many counts. The chain links TRBV7-9 to TRBJ1-5; tentatively, D is TRBD1 (5 bases). The germline V gene encodes CDR1 SEHNR and CDR2 FQNEAQ (reference sequence). V was pared by 2 bases and J by 1 base, with 9 bases between. The CDR3 loop spans 15 amino acids. The CDR3 protein is CASSLSDRSNQPQHF. DNA of the CDR3: TGTGCCAGCAGCTTAAGTGACAGAAGCAATCAGCCCCAGCATTTT.

The chain joins TRBV14 to TRBJ1-6; 9 positions match TRBD1. Trimming cost V 4 bases and J 10 bases; bases outside gene matches: 11. This CDR3 has 16 residues. From germline, CDR1 is SGHDN and CDR2 FVKESK. DNA of the CDR3: TGTGCCAGCAGCCCCTACGGAAACAGGGGGCGATCACCCCTCCACTTT. It translates to CASSPYGNRGRSPLHF.

The sample holds a few counts of this clonotype. Possible read error: a much larger clone is one base away. The chain employs TRBV6-1 and TRBJ1-1, with D possibly being TRBD1 (5 bases). Germline V gives CDR1 MNHNS, CDR2 SASEGT. The CDR3 contains 13 residues. V was shortened by 6 bases and J by 1 base, with 9 bases between the two germline ends. CDR3 DNA sequence: TGTGCCAGCAGGTCCGACAGGAACACTGAAGCTTTCTTT. This gives the protein CASRSDRNTEAFF.

A note on this clonotype: A read error may explain this, as a much larger clone is one base away. The rearrangement uses TRBV20-1 and TRBJ1-5; D is ambiguous. CDR1 is DFQATT, CDR2 SNEGSKA, per germline (reference sequence). This CDR3 has 13 residues. Trimming took off 7 bases at V and 0 bases at J, with 10 bases between the two ends. CDR3 DNA: TGCAGTGACCGCGGAAGTAGCAATCAGCCCCAGCATTTT. Its translation is CSDRGSSNQPQHF.

Many counts were recorded for this clonotype. The chain employs TRBV2 and TRBJ2-4; the match to TRBD1 covers 7 bases. CDR3 length: 14 amino acids. J was trimmed by 7 bases and V by 7 bases; bases with no gene match: 10. Germline V lookup: CDR1 SNHLY, CDR2 FYNNEI. This CDR3 is CASIGQDTFNIQYF. The CDR3 bases are TGTGCCAGCATTGGACAGGATACTTTTAACATTCAGTACTTC.

V is TRBV28 and J is TRBJ2-5; 9 bases line up with TRBD2. The V gene's germline CDR1 is MDHEN and CDR2 SYDVKM. The CDR3 is 14 amino acids. J lost 0 bases, V lost 8 bases, and 4 bases had no gene match. CDR3: CASRIAGDQETQYF. CDR3 coding DNA: TGTGCCAGCCGTATAGCGGGGGACCAAGAGACCCAGTACTTC.

V is TRBV11-3 and J is TRBJ2-1; the D gene could be TRBD1 or TRBD2 (6 bases each). The CDR3 runs to 14 residues. Trimming cost V 2 bases and J 5 bases, with 10 bases left between them. Looked up from germline, CDR1 is SGHNT and CDR2 is YENEEA. The CDR3 region has the DNA TGTGCCAGCAGCTTATGGGGGGCCCACAATGAGCAGTTCTTC. This encodes CASSLWGAHNEQFF. The variable domain in full, completed from reference TRBV11-3 and TRBJ2-1, reads EAGVVQSPRYKIIEKKQPVAFWCNPISGHNTLYWYLQNLGQGPELLIRYENEEAVDDSQLPKDRFSAERLKGVDSTLKIQPAELGDSAVYLCASSLWGAHNEQFFGPGTRLTVL.

The sample holds a few counts of this clonotype. The chain joins TRBV20-1 to TRBJ1-5, with D tentatively TRBD1 (5 bases). V gave up 0 bases and J gave up 2 bases, with 14 bases separating them. This CDR3 has 16 amino acids. Per the germline V gene, CDR1 is DFQATT and CDR2 is SNEGSKA (reference sequence). Written as DNA, the CDR3 is TGCAGTGCTAGAGACCCGGAGGGGAAGGGCAATCAGCCCCAGCATTTT. It is translated as CSARDPEGKGNQPQHF.

This clonotype was seen a few times. This chain links TRBV18 with TRBJ2-3; D possibly uses TRBD1 or TRBD2 (6 bases each). V shed 1 base and J shed 1 base, with 9 bases lying between them. This CDR3 has 15 residues. Germline V gene data show CDR1 as KGHSH and CDR2 as LQKENI. The CDR3 DNA follows: TGTGCCAGCTCACCACGGGGGGCCGGCACAGATACGCAGTATTTT. Its protein product is CASSPRGAGTDTQYF.

This clonotype was picked up many times. The chain uses TRBV7-2 and TRBJ2-1, with TRBD1 identical over 11 bases. Germline lookup yields CDR1 SGHTA and CDR2 FQGNSA. There are 14 residues in the CDR3. With V trimmed by 5 bases and J by 5 bases, 2 bases remained unmatched. The CDR3 region is CASSRDRGNNEQFF. CDR3 nucleotide sequence: TGTGCCAGCAGCCGGGACAGGGGGAACAATGAGCAGTTCTTC.

This clonotype was recorded a few times. The CDR3 DNA is TGTGCCAGCAGTCCACGGGGGTATAATTCACCCCTCCACTTT. Translating gives CASSPRGYNSPLHF. The chain has TRBV27 and TRBJ1-6; tentative D call: TRBD1 (5 bases). Trimming pared 5 bases from V and 4 bases from J, leaving 9 bases between. This CDR3 comprises 14 residues. Germline-derived CDR1 and CDR2 are MNHEY and SMNVEV (reference sequence).

This clonotype came up many times. This rearrangement joins TRBV7-2 to TRBJ2-1, with D perhaps TRBD2 (5 bases). The CDR3 covers 12 residues. Germline lookup yields CDR1 SGHTA and CDR2 FQGNSA. The V gene lost 5 bases and the J gene lost 9 bases, with 11 bases spanning the gap. The CDR3 protein is CASSPSLAEQFF. The CDR3 region has the DNA TGTGCCAGCAGCCCTAGCCTTGCTGAGCAGTTCTTC.

This chain connects TRBV7-9 to TRBJ1-5, with a weak D call TRBD1 (6 bases). The V end lost 5 bases, the J end lost 3 bases, and 11 bases lay between the germline ends. Germline CDR1 SEHNR, CDR2 FQNEAQ (reference sequence). This CDR3 comprises 14 residues. Here the CDR3 DNA reads TGTGCCAGCAGCCGGACAGAGACCAATCAGCCCCAGCATTTT. Protein: CASSRTETNQPQHF.

This clonotype was observed many times. The CDR3 spells CASSPQFGSNQPQHF. The CDR3 region has the DNA TGTGCCAGCAGCCCCCAGTTTGGAAGCAATCAGCCCCAGCATTTT. The chain employs TRBV7-2 and TRBJ1-5; no reliable D call. The CDR3 length is 15 residues. Trimming removed 5 bases from V and 1 base from J, with 12 bases in between. The germline CDR1 and CDR2 sequences are SGHTA and FQGNSA.

The chain links TRBV7-8 to TRBJ2-3, with a possible D match to TRBD1 (6 bases). The CDR3 runs to 16 residues. The V end lost 0 bases, the J end lost 0 bases, and 10 bases lay between the germline ends. Germline CDR1 reads SGHVS; CDR2 reads FQNEAQ. CDR3 sequence: CASSLAHQGSTDTQYF. The CDR3 DNA sequence: TGTGCCAGCAGCTTAGCCCATCAGGGGAGCACAGATACGCAGTATTTT.

This clonotype was seen many times. The chain carries TRBV5-1 and TRBJ1-2, with D perhaps TRBD1 (5 bases). The CDR3 contains 15 residues. V was clipped by 0 bases and J by 4 bases, with 13 bases between them. Germline V gene lookup returns CDR1 SGHRS and CDR2 YFSETQ. The CDR3 nucleotides read TGCGCCAGCAGCTTGGCCGGGGCAGGAAGCTATGGCTACACCTTC. Encoded protein: CASSLAGAGSYGYTF.

This chain joins TRBV4-3 and TRBJ1-4; D gene unclear. Germline V CDR1 and CDR2: LGHNA, YSLEER. The V and J ends lost 0 bases and 4 bases respectively, with 6 bases between them. This CDR3 is 14 amino acids long. CDR3 sequence reads: CASSQDHRNEKLFF. CDR3 nucleotide sequence: TGCGCCAGCAGCCAAGATCACCGTAATGAAAAACTGTTTTTT.

A few counts support this clonotype. V is TRBV20-1 and J is TRBJ2-7; TRBD2 aligns across 10 bases. The length of the CDR3 is 14 residues. V lost 3 bases, J lost 6 bases, and 8 bases stayed unmatched. CDR1 DFQATT and CDR2 SNEGSKA come from the germline V gene (reference sequence). The CDR3 DNA is TGCAGTGCTAGGCCCAGCGGGGGGGCCTCCGAGCAGTACTTC. Its protein is CSARPSGGASEQYF.

This clonotype was picked up a small number of times. V gene TRBV14 combines with J gene TRBJ1-1; D might be TRBD1 (6 bases). The CDR3 has 16 residues. CDR1 is SGHDN and CDR2 is FVKESK in the germline V gene. V lost 1 base and J lost 5, with 17 bases in between. The CDR3 region has the DNA TGTGCCAGCAGCCAAGGATTCAGGGGAAAGAGGACTGAAGCTTTCTTT. Encoded protein: CASSQGFRGKRTEAFF.

This clonotype was seen ten or more times. This chain joins TRBV6-2 or TRBV6-3 and TRBJ1-1; D not resolved. V lost 2 bases, J lost 0 bases, and 7 bases lay in between. Germline CDR1 MNHEY, CDR2 SVGEGT. This CDR3 contains 14 residues. CDR3 protein: CASSYREMNTEAFF. Written as DNA, the CDR3 is TGTGCCAGCAGTTACAGGGAGATGAACACTGAAGCTTTCTTT.

The V and J genes are TRBV4-2 and TRBJ2-3, with D perhaps given as TRBD1 or TRBD2 (6 bases each). Germline-derived CDR1 and CDR2 are LGHNA and YNFKEQ. Trimming shortened V by 3 bases and J by 4 bases, and 11 bases separated the two germline ends. The length of the CDR3 is 14 residues. In DNA, the CDR3 is TGTGCCAGCAGCCAGACAGGACTATCAGATACGCAGTATTTT. Amino acids: CASSQTGLSDTQYF.

This clonotype was recorded at least ten times. The J gene is TRBJ2-1, the V gene TRBV12-3 or TRBV12-4; D is possibly TRBD2 (6 bases). V lost 3 bases to trimming and J lost 10 bases, with 16 bases between them. The CDR3 runs to 14 residues. CDR3 loop: CASSFSGELPEQFF. CDR3 DNA sequence: TGTGCCAGCAGTTTCTCGGGGGAGTTACCCGAGCAGTTCTTC.

This clonotype has ten or more counts. The gene calls are TRBV20-1 and TRBJ2-3, with 12 nucleotides matching TRBD2. This CDR3 comprises 14 residues. CDR1 DFQATT and CDR2 SNEGSKA come from the germline V gene (reference sequence). V lost 4 bases, J lost 2 bases, and 1 base stayed unmatched. The CDR3 reads CSATSGGDTDTQYF. As DNA, the CDR3 is TGCAGTGCTACTAGCGGGGGGGACACAGATACGCAGTATTTT.

The sample holds many counts of this clonotype. The chain carries TRBV7-2 and TRBJ1-5; D is uncertain. The CDR3 spans 13 residues. CDR1 and CDR2 (germline): SGHTA, FQGNSA. V was trimmed by 0 bases and J by 4 bases, leaving 4 bases between them. The CDR3 here is CASSLAPNQPQHF. The CDR3 coding sequence is TGTGCCAGCAGCTTAGCGCCAAATCAGCCCCAGCATTTT.

This clonotype was counted a few times. CDR3 sequence reads: CASSYPGQGRYEQYF. The CDR3 nucleotides are TGTGCCAGCAGCTATCCGGGACAGGGGCGCTACGAGCAGTACTTC. This chain links TRBV7-9 with TRBJ2-7; 10 bases agree with TRBD1. The germline V gene has CDR1 SEHNR and CDR2 FQNEAQ (reference sequence). The CDR3 has 15 amino acids. The ends lost 4 bases at V and 3 bases at J; junction bases unmatched: 6.

This clonotype was recorded many times. The V gene is TRBV2, the J gene TRBJ2-1; D not certain. The CDR3 has 12 amino acids. Germline V gene data show CDR1 as SNHLY and CDR2 as FYNNEI. Trimming cost V 6 bases and J 7 bases, with 10 bases left between them. DNA for the CDR3: TGTGCCAGCAGGCCTGAGAAGAATGAGCAGTTCTTC. Protein sequence: CASRPEKNEQFF.

This clonotype was seen many times. The chain carries TRBV4-1 and TRBJ2-1; 9 bases map to TRBD2. This CDR3 contains 14 residues. Trimming removed 1 base from V and 9 bases from J; junction bases left unmatched: 4. In germline, CDR1 is MGHRA, CDR2 YSYEKL. In DNA, the CDR3 is TGCGCCAGCAGCCAAGGCGGGGGGGCCTTTGAGCAGTTCTTC. As protein: CASSQGGGAFEQFF.

This clonotype showed up many times. The rearrangement uses TRBV11-2 and TRBJ1-4; possible D gene TRBD1, 5 bases. The V end lost 0 bases, the J end lost 14 bases, and 13 bases lay between the germline ends. The CDR3 sequence is 13 residues long. Germline-derived CDR1 and CDR2 are SGHAT and FQNNGV. Here the CDR3 reads CASSLDRYRQLFF. Here the CDR3 DNA reads TGTGCCAGCAGCTTAGATCGGTACCGACAGCTGTTTTTT.